The clone carrying this T cell receptor (beta chain) was counted many times. This CDR3 spans 13 amino acids. V lost 6 bases and J lost 1, with 9 bases in between. The germline gives CDR1 MNHNS, CDR2 SASEGT. These data originate in a study of regulatory T cells in long-lasting Graves disease. The time point here: persistent/refractory GD, antithyroid drugs over 5 years with positive TRAb. The TCR library was prepared using RNA isolated from PBMCs. Combining iRepertoire HTBI primers with Arm-PCR of CDR3 regions, the authors built TCR beta libraries. TCRdb recomputed calls from the multiplex PCR reads with MiXCR, one row per CDR3 protein. The repertoire consists of some 370,000 distinct CDR3 sequences, with around 20% occurring once and the leading ten covering 20% to 25%.

The TCR was taken from a female donor with Graves disease. Sequenced here: peripheral blood mononuclear cells (PBMCs), sampled when the disease was refractory, from a patient treated with antithyroid drugs. The rearrangement links TRBV6-1 to TRBJ1-1; D uncertain. The CDR3 sequence is CASSKHRNTEAFF. Here the CDR3 DNA reads TGTGCCAGCAGCAAACACAGGAACACTGAAGCTTTCTTT.